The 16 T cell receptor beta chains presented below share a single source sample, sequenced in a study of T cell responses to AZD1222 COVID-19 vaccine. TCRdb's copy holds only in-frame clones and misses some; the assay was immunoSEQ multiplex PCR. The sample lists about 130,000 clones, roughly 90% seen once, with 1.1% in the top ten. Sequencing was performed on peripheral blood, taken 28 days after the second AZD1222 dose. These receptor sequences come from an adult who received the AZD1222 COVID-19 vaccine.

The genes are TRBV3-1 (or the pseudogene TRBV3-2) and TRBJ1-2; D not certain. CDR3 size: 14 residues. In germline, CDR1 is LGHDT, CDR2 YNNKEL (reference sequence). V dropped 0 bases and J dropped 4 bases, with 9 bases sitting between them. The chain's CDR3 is CASSQELSGYGYTF. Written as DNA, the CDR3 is TGTGCCAGCAGCCAAGAGCTTTCGGGCTATGGCTACACCTTC.

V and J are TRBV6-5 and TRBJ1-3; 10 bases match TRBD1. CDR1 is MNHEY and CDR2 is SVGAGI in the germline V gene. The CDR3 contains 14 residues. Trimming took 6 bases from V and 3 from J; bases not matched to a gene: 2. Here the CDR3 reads CASRTGGFGNTIYF. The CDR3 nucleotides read TGTGCCAGCAGGACAGGGGGCTTTGGAAACACCATATATTTT.

This CDR3 is CASSTGNTIYF. The CDR3 DNA sequence: TGTGCCAGTAGTACCGGAAACACCATATATTTT. This rearrangement joins TRBV19 to TRBJ1-3; D is undetermined. The CDR3 extends over 11 amino acids. Germline V lookup: CDR1 LNHDA, CDR2 SQIVND (reference sequence). V lost 4 bases to trimming and J lost 4 bases, with 2 bases between them. Combining the CDR3 with reference TRBV19 and TRBJ1-3 gives the whole variable domain DGGITQSPKYLFRKEGQNVTLSCEQNLNHDAMYWYRQDPGQGLRLIYYSQIVNDFQKGDIAEGYSVSREKKESFPLTVTSAQKNPTAFYLCASSTGNTIYFGEGSWLTVV.

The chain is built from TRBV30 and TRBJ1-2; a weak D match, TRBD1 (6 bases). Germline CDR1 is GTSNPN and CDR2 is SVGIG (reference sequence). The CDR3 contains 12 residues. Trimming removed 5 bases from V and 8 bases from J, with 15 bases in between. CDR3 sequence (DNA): TGTGCCTGGGAGACGGGGGCGGCCGGCTACACCTTC. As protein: CAWETGAAGYTF.

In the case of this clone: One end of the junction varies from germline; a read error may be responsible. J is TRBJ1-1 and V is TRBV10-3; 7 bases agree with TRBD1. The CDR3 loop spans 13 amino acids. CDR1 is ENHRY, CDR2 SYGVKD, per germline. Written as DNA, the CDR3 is TGTGCCCTCAGGGGGGATCTGAACACTGAAGCTTTCTTT. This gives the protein CALRGDLNTEAFF.

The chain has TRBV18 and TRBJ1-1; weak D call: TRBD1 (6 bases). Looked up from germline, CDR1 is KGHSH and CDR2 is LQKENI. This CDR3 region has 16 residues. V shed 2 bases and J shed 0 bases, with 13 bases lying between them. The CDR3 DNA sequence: TGTGCCAGCTCACCAAGGCGGGACATGATGAACACTGAAGCTTTCTTT. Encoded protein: CASSPRRDMMNTEAFF.

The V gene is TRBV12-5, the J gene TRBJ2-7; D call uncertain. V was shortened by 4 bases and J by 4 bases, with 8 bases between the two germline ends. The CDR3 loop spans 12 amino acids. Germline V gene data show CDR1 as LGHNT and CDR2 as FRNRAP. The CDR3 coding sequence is TGTGCTAGTGGTTCGGTACTGTACGAGCAGTACTTC. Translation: CASGSVLYEQYF.

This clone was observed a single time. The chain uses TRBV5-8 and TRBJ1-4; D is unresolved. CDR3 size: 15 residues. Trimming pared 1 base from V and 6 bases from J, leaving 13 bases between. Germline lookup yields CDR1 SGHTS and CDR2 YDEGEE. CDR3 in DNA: TGTGCCAGCAGCTTGAACGGTCTCGCTGATGAAAAACTGTTTTTT. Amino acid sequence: CASSLNGLADEKLFF.

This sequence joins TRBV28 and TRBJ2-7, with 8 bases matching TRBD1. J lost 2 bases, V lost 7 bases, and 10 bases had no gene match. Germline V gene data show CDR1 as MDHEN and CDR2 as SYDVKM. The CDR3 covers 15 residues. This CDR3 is CASTPAGTGAYEQYF. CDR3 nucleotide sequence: TGTGCCAGCACCCCGGCCGGGACAGGAGCCTACGAGCAGTACTTC.

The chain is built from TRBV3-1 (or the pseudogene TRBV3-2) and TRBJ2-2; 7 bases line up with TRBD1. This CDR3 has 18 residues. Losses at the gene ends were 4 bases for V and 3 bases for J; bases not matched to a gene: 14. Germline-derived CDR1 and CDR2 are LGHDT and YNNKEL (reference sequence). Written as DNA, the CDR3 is TGTGCCAGCAGCCCACTGCGTCCCTGGGACAGTTACACCGGGGAGCTGTTTTTT. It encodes CASSPLRPWDSYTGELFF.

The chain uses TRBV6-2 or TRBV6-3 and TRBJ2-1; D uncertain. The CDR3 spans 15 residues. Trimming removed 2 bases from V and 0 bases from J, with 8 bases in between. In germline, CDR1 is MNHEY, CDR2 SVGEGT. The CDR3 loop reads CASSYGSSSYNEQFF. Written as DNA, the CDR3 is TGTGCCAGCAGTTACGGTTCAAGCTCCTACAATGAGCAGTTCTTC.

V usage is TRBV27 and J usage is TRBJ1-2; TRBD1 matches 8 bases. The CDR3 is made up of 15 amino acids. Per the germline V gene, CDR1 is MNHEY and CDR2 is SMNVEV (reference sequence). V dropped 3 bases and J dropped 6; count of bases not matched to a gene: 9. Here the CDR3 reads CASSFWDRRSDGYTF. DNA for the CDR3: TGTGCCAGCAGTTTTTGGGACAGGCGCTCCGATGGCTACACCTTC.

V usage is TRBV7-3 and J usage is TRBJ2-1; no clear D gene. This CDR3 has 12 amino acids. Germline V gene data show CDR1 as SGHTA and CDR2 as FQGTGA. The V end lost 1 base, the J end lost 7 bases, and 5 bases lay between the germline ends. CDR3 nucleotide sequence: TGTGCCAGCAGCTTAATGGGAAATGAGCAGTTCTTC. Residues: CASSLMGNEQFF.

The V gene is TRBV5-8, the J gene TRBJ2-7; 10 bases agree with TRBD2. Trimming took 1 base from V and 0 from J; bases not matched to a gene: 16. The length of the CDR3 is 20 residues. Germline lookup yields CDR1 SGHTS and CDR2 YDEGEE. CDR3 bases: TGTGCCAGCAGCTTGAATCTAGCGGGAGTCCCAACATGGAGCTCCTACGAGCAGTACTTC. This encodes CASSLNLAGVPTWSSYEQYF.

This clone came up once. The DNA for the CDR3 is TGTGCCAGCAGCCAAGAGGGACAGGGGAACACTGAAGCTTTCTTT. Its protein product is CASSQEGQGNTEAFF. V usage is TRBV4-2 and J usage is TRBJ1-1, with 9 nucleotides matching TRBD1. Trimming took 0 bases from V and 1 from J; bases not matched to a gene: 0. CDR3 length: 15 residues. Germline V lookup: CDR1 LGHNA, CDR2 YNFKEQ.

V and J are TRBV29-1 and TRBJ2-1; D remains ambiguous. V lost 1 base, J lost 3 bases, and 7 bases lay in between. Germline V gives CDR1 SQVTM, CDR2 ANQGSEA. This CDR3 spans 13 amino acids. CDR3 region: CSVEGGDYNEQFF. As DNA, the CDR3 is TGCAGCGTTGAAGGTGGAGACTACAATGAGCAGTTCTTC.